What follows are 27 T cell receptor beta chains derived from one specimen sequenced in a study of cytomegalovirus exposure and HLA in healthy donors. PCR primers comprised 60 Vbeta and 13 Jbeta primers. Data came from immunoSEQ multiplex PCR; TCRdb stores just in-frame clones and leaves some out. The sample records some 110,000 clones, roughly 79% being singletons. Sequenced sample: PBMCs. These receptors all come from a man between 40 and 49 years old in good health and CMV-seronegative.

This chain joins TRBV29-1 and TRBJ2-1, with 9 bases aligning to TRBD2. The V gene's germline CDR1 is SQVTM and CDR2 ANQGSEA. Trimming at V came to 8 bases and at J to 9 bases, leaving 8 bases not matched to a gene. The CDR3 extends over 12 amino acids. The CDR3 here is CSTRRGGTEQFF. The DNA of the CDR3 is TGCAGCACCCGGCGGGGGGGAACTGAGCAGTTCTTC.

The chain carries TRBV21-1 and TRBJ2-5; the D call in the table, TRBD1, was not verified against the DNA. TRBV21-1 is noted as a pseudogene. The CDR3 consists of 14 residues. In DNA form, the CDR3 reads TGTGCCAGCAGCAGAAGGAACAGGGAAGAGACCCAGTACTTC. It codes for CASSRRNREETQYF.

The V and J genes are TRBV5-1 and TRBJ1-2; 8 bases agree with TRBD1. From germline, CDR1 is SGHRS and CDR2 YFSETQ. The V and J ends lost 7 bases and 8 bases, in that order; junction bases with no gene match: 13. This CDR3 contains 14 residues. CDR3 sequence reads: CASRGDRSGGGYTF. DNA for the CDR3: TGCGCCAGCCGAGGGGACAGGTCGGGTGGAGGCTACACCTTC.

The DNA for the CDR3 is TGTGCCAGCAGCTTGGAGGGGAATACGCAGTATTTT. This sequence encodes CASSLEGNTQYF. The chain employs TRBV5-4 and TRBJ2-3, with D perhaps TRBD1 (5 bases). This CDR3 comprises 12 residues. The V end lost 0 bases, the J end lost 7 bases, and 6 bases lay between the germline ends. Germline loops: CDR1 SGHNT, CDR2 YYREEE (reference sequence).

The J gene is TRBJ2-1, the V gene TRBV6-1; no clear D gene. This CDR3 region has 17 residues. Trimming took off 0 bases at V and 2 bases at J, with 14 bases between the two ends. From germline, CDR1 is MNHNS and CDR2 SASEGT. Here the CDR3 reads CASSEALGQTTYNEQFF. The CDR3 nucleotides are TGTGCCAGCAGTGAAGCGCTTGGGCAAACCACCTACAATGAGCAGTTCTTC.

The DNA for the CDR3 is TGTGCCTGGATAGCCCGGACACGTGGCGAGCAGTACTTC. This sequence encodes CAWIARTRGEQYF. V is TRBV30 and J is TRBJ2-7, with D possibly TRBD1 on 5 matching bases. V shed 4 bases and J shed 6 bases, with 16 bases lying between them. This CDR3 contains 13 residues. In germline, CDR1 is GTSNPN, CDR2 SVGIG (reference sequence).

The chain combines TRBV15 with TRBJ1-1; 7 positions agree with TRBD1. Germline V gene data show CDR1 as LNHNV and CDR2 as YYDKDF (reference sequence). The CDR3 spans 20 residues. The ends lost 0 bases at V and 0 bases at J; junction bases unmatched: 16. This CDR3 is CATSRDLGMAQGGLNTEAFF. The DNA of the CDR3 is TGTGCCACCAGCAGAGATTTAGGTATGGCGCAGGGGGGTTTGAACACTGAAGCTTTCTTT.

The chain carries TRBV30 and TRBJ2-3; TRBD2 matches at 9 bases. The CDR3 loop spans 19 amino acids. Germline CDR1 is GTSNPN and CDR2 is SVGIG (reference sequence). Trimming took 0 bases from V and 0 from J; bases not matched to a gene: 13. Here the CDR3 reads CAWSVRAGGILSSTDTQYF. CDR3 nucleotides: TGTGCCTGGAGTGTACGAGCGGGAGGTATTTTATCTAGCACAGATACGCAGTATTTT. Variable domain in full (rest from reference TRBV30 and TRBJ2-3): SQTIHQWPATLVQPVGSPLSLECTVEGTSNPNLYWYRQAAGRGLQLLFYSVGIGQISSEVPQNLSASRPQDRQFILSSKKLLLSDSGFYLCAWSVRAGGILSSTDTQYFGPGTRLTVL.

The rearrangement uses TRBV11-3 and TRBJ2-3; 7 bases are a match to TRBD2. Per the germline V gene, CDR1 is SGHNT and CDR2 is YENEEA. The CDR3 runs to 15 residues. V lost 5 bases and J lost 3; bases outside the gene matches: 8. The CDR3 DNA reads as TGTGCCAGCAGCCCGCGGGGGTATGGTACAGATACGCAGTATTTT. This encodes CASSPRGYGTDTQYF.

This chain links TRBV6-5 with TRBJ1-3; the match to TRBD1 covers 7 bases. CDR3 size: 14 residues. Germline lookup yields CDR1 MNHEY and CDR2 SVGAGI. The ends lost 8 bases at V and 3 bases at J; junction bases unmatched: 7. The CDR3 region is CASLDRVGGNTIYF. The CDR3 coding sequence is TGTGCCAGCCTTGACAGGGTTGGTGGAAACACCATATATTTT.

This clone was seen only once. In DNA form, the CDR3 reads TGTGCCAGCTCAGGACAGAGCCTACTCTCTGGGGCCAACGTCCTGACTTTC. It is translated as CASSGQSLLSGANVLTF. This chain connects TRBV18 to TRBJ2-6; possibly TRBD1 for D (6 bases). CDR1 is KGHSH, CDR2 LQKENI, per germline. The CDR3 length is 17 residues. V was cut by 5 bases and J by 0 bases, with 14 bases left in between.

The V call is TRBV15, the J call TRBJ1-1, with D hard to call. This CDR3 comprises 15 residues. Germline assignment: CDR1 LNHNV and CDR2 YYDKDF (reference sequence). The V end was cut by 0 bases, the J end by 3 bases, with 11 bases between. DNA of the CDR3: TGTGCCACCAGCAGAGATCGCGGCTGGGACACTGAAGCTTTCTTT. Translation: CATSRDRGWDTEAFF.

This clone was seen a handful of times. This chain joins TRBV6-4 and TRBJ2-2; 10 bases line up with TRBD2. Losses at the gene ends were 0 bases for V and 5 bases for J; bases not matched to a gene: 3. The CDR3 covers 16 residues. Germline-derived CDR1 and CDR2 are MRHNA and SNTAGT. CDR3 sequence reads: CASSDSPSGSTGELFF. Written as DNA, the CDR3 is TGTGCCAGCAGTGACTCACCTAGCGGGAGTACCGGGGAGCTGTTTTTT.

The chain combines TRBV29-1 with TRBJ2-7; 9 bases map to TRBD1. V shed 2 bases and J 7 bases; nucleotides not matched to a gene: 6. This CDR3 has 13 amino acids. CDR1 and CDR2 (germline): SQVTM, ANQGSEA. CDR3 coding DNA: TGCAGCGTTGAAAAGGACAGGGGACCGGAGCAGTACTTC. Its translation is CSVEKDRGPEQYF.

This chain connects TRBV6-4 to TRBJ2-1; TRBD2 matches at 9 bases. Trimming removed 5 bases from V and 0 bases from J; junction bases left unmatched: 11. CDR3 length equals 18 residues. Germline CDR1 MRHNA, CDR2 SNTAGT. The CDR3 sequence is CASSPSVLAGSSYNEQFF. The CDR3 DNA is TGTGCCAGCAGTCCATCCGTCCTAGCGGGAAGCTCCTACAATGAGCAGTTCTTC.

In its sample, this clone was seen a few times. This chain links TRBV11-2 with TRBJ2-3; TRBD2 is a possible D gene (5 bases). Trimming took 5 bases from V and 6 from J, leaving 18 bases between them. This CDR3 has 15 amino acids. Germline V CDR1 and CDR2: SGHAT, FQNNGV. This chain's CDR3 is CASSPPATGKDTQYF. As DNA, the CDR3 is TGTGCCAGCAGCCCACCCGCGACCGGGAAGGATACGCAGTATTTT.

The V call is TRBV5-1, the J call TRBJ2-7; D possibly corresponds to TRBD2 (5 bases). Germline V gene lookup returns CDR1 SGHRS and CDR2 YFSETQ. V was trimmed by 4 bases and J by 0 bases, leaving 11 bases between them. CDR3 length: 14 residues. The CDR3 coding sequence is TGCGCCAGCAGCACCGGGATCACCTCCTACGAGCAGTACTTC. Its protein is CASSTGITSYEQYF.

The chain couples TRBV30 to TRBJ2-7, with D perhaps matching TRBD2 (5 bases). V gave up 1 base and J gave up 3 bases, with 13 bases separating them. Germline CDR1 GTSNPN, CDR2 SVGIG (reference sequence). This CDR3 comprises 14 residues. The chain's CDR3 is CAWSESPGNYEQYF. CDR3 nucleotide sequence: TGTGCCTGGAGTGAGTCGCCGGGAAACTACGAGCAGTACTTC. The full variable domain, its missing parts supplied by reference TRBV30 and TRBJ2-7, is SQTIHQWPATLVQPVGSPLSLECTVEGTSNPNLYWYRQAAGRGLQLLFYSVGIGQISSEVPQNLSASRPQDRQFILSSKKLLLSDSGFYLCAWSESPGNYEQYFGPGTRLTVT.

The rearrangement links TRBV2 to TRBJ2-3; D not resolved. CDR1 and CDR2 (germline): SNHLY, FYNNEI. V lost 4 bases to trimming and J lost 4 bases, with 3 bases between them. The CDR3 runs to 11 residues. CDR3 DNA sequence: TGTGCCAGCAGTGGGCCAGATACGCAGTATTTT. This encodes CASSGPDTQYF.

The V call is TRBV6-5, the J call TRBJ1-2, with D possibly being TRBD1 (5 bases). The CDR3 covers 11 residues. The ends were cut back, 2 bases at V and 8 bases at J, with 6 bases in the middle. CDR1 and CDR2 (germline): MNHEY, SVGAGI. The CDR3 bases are TGTGCCAGCAGTTACGGGGCCGGCTACACCTTC. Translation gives CASSYGAGYTF.

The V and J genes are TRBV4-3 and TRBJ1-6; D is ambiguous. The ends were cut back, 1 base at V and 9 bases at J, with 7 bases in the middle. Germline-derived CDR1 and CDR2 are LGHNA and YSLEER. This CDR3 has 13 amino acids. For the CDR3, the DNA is TGCGCCAGCAGCCAAGCTCCGGGTTCACCCCTCCACTTT. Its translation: CASSQAPGSPLHF.

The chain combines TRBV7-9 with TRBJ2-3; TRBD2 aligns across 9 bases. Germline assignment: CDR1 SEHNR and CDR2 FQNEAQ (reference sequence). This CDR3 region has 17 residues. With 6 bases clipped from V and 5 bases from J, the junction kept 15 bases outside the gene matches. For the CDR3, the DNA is TGTGCCAGCAGATCCCCTAGCGGGGCCGAATCCCTAGATACGCAGTATTTT. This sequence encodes CASRSPSGAESLDTQYF.

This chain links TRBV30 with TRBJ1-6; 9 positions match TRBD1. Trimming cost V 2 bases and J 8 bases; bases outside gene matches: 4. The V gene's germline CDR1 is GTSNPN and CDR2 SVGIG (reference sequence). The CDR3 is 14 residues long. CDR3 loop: CAWSFGQGYSPLHF. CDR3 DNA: TGTGCCTGGAGTTTCGGACAGGGGTATTCACCCCTCCACTTT.

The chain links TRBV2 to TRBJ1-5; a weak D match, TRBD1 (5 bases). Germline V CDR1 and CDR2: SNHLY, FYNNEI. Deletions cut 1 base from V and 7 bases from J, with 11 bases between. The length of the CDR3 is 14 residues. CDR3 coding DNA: TGTGCCAGCAGTGAAGGACAGCGGGGGCAGCCCCAGCATTTT. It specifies CASSEGQRGQPQHF.

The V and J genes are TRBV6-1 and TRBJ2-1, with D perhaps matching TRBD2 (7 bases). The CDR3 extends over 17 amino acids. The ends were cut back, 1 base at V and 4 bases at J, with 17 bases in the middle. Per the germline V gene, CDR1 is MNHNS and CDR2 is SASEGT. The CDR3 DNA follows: TGTGCCAGCAGTGAAGGGGGCGCGGGGGCCGTTTACAATGAGCAGTTCTTC. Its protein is CASSEGGAGAVYNEQFF.

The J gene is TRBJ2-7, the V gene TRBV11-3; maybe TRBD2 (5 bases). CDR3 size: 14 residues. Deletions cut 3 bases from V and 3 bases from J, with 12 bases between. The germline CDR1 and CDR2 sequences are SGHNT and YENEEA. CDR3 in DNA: TGTGCCAGCAGCTTCGGGGAAAATTACTACGAGCAGTACTTC. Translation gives CASSFGENYYEQYF.

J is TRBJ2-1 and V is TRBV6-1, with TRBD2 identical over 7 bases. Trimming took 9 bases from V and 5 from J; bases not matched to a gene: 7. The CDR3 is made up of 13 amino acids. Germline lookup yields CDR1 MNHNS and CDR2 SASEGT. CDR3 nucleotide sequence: TGTGCCAGTACCGGGACTAATGACAATGAGCAGTTCTTC. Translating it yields CASTGTNDNEQFF.